This entry lists 26 T cell receptor beta chains sequenced from one sample in a study of control samples from healthy donors and cancer patients. The assay was immunoSEQ multiplex PCR, and TCRdb's table has in-frame clones only and misses some. The profile covers about 160,000 clones, with around 90% appearing a single time and around 12% taken by the ten largest. Sequenced material: blood. Receptors originate from a young man in good health.

The chain recombines TRBV28 with TRBJ2-7; 7 bases align to TRBD1. The trim removed 7 bases at V and 2 bases at J, leaving 14 bases unmatched. The CDR3 is made up of 16 amino acids. Germline-derived CDR1 and CDR2 are MDHEN and SYDVKM. In DNA, the CDR3 is TGTGCCAGCACCCCCTATAGGACAGGTGCCCCCTACGAGCAGTACTTC. Protein: CASTPYRTGAPYEQYF.

The chain is built from TRBV2 and TRBJ2-2; D perhaps matches TRBD2 (6 bases). The CDR3 has 13 amino acids. The V end lost 4 bases, the J end lost 6 bases, and 9 bases lay between the germline ends. Germline lookup yields CDR1 SNHLY and CDR2 FYNNEI. CDR3: CASSVGGPGELFF. As DNA, the CDR3 is TGTGCCAGCAGTGTCGGGGGTCCCGGGGAGCTGTTTTTT.

V and J are TRBV19 and TRBJ1-3; D unresolved. The CDR3 is made up of 15 amino acids. V lost 7 bases and J lost 0, with 13 bases in between. The V gene's germline CDR1 is LNHDA and CDR2 SQIVND (reference sequence). This chain's CDR3 is CASNLKVFSGNTIYF. CDR3 nucleotide sequence: TGTGCCAGTAACCTAAAAGTATTCTCTGGAAACACCATATATTTT.

J is TRBJ2-3 and V is TRBV7-9; D is perhaps TRBD2 (6 bases). V was cut by 7 bases and J by 1 base, with 15 bases left in between. Germline V CDR1 and CDR2: SEHNR, FQNEAQ (reference sequence). This CDR3 is built from 15 residues. Written as DNA, the CDR3 is TGTGCCAGCACCAGCGTGGTAGCGGGCACAGATACGCAGTATTTT. Translation: CASTSVVAGTDTQYF.

The chain is built from TRBV9 and TRBJ2-2; D possibly corresponds to TRBD2 (5 bases). Germline V lookup: CDR1 SGDLS, CDR2 YYNGEE. CDR3 length equals 16 residues. Trimming pared 4 bases from V and 5 bases from J, leaving 18 bases between. The CDR3 spells CASSSNPPPGTGELFF. CDR3 in DNA: TGTGCCAGCAGCTCAAACCCCCCTCCGGGAACCGGGGAGCTGTTTTTT.

The chain carries TRBV5-1 and TRBJ2-5; no definite D call. The CDR3 contains 14 residues. V lost 1 base and J lost 5, with 12 bases in between. Germline loops: CDR1 SGHRS, CDR2 YFSETQ. The CDR3 reads CASSLMRDGETQYF. The CDR3 coding sequence is TGCGCCAGCAGCTTGATGCGCGACGGGGAGACCCAGTACTTC.

This chain connects TRBV6-2 or TRBV6-3 to TRBJ2-1, with D maybe TRBD2 (5 bases). V was cut by 0 bases and J by 12 bases, with 9 bases left in between. The CDR3 covers 12 residues. Germline loops: CDR1 MNHEY, CDR2 SVGEGT. CDR3 bases: TGTGCCAGCAGTTACTCGAAGGACTCGCAGTTCTTC. Amino acid sequence: CASSYSKDSQFF.

The chain links TRBV28 to TRBJ1-4; TRBD1 matches 8 bases. This CDR3 spans 18 amino acids. Germline V gene sequence: CDR1 MDHEN, CDR2 SYDVKM. The V and J ends lost 6 bases and 0 bases, in that order; junction bases with no gene match: 12. The CDR3: CASSPDRGDRATNEKLFF. The CDR3 coding sequence is TGTGCCAGCAGCCCCGACAGGGGAGATCGTGCAACTAATGAAAAACTGTTTTTT. Complete variable domain (other parts from reference TRBV28 and TRBJ1-4): DVKVTQSSRYLVKRTGEKVFLECVQDMDHENMFWYRQDPGLGLRLIYFSYDVKMKEKGDIPEGYSVSREKKERFSLILESASTNQTSMYLCASSPDRGDRATNEKLFFGSGTQLSVL.

This chain links TRBV2 with TRBJ1-2; the D gene is possibly TRBD1 (5 bases). The CDR3 has 12 residues. Trimming took off 10 bases at V and 10 bases at J, with 19 bases between the two ends. From germline, CDR1 is SNHLY and CDR2 FYNNEI. As DNA, the CDR3 is TGTGCCAACCTAGGGGTTCAGGGTCACTACACCTTC. Its protein product is CANLGVQGHYTF.

The CDR3 DNA reads TGTGCCAGCAGTCCCTCCCTGGGAGGCTACACCTTC. Protein product: CASSPSLGGYTF. The V gene is TRBV7-9, the J gene TRBJ1-2; no reliable D call. V was cut by 6 bases and J by 8 bases, with 13 bases left in between. The CDR3 is 12 residues long. Germline CDR1 reads SEHNR; CDR2 reads FQNEAQ (reference sequence).

The J gene is TRBJ2-5, the V gene TRBV12-3 or TRBV12-4, with D unclear. This CDR3 contains 12 residues. The V gene lost 1 base and the J gene lost 9 bases, with 9 bases spanning the gap. The CDR3 DNA follows: TGTGCCAGCAGTTTAGGATTGCTGGCCCAGTACTTC. This encodes CASSLGLLAQYF.

The chain carries TRBV28 and TRBJ1-6, with no clear D. Germline-derived CDR1 and CDR2 are MDHEN and SYDVKM. The CDR3 is made up of 14 amino acids. V was shortened by 6 bases and J by 5 bases, with 11 bases between the two germline ends. CDR3 region: CASSTTPNNSPLHF. DNA of the CDR3: TGTGCCAGCAGCACGACACCCAATAATTCACCCCTCCACTTT.

The chain couples TRBV29-1 to TRBJ1-2; maybe TRBD1 (6 bases). Germline CDR1 SQVTM, CDR2 ANQGSEA. The CDR3 is 13 residues long. Between the trimmed V and J ends, which lost 3 bases and 0 bases, there was a span of 8 bases. The CDR3 sequence is CSVETGANYGYTF. The CDR3 DNA follows: TGCAGCGTTGAGACAGGAGCTAACTATGGCTACACCTTC.

The chain uses TRBV6-1 and TRBJ2-2; D is unclear. V was clipped by 2 bases and J by 7 bases, with 14 bases between them. The CDR3 has 15 amino acids. Germline assignment: CDR1 MNHNS and CDR2 SASEGT. The CDR3 DNA is TGTGCCAGCAGTGAATTGCGGTTTCTAGGCGGGGAGCTGTTTTTT. As protein: CASSELRFLGGELFF.

This clone was detected only once. The chain joins TRBV27 to TRBJ2-2; the D is unclear. The V end lost 2 bases, the J end lost 3 bases, and 16 bases lay between the germline ends. Germline CDR1 is MNHEY and CDR2 is SMNVEV (reference sequence). The CDR3 spans 17 residues. CDR3 nucleotide sequence: TGTGCCAGCAGTTTAATCGGTGGCAGCAAGGACACCGGGGAGCTGTTTTTT. Translating it yields CASSLIGGSKDTGELFF.

The J gene is TRBJ1-1, the V gene TRBV27; D perhaps matches TRBD1 (6 bases). CDR3 size: 14 residues. Looked up from germline, CDR1 is MNHEY and CDR2 is SMNVEV (reference sequence). The V gene lost 3 bases and the J gene lost 8 bases, with 16 bases spanning the gap. CDR3 residues: CASSLVSLRGEAFF. CDR3 coding DNA: TGTGCCAGCAGTTTGGTTTCGCTGAGGGGGGAAGCTTTCTTT.

DNA for the CDR3: TGTGCCAGCAGCGTAGGAGGGACAGCTAATGAAAAACTGTTTTTT. Amino acids: CASSVGGTANEKLFF. The chain has TRBV9 and TRBJ1-4, with TRBD1 matching over 7 bases. CDR3 length equals 15 residues. Losses at the gene ends were 0 bases for V and 3 bases for J; bases not matched to a gene: 2. CDR1 and CDR2 from the germline V gene are SGDLS and YYNGEE.

The rearrangement joins TRBV5-1 to TRBJ1-1, with D hard to call. CDR3 length equals 15 residues. Trimming stripped 0 bases from V and 5 bases from J, with 14 bases between. Germline CDR1 reads SGHRS; CDR2 reads YFSETQ. The DNA for the CDR3 is TGCGCCAGCAGCTTGGCGGATGCGGGTCGGACTGAAGCTTTCTTT. As protein: CASSLADAGRTEAFF. The whole variable domain, remainder taken from reference TRBV5-1 and TRBJ1-1, is KAGVTQTPRYLIKTRGQQVTLSCSPISGHRSVSWYQQTPGQGLQFLFEYFSETQRNKGNFPGRFSGRQFSNSRSEMNVSTLELGDSALYLCASSLADAGRTEAFFGQGTRLTVV.

This chain joins TRBV25-1 and TRBJ1-6, with 8 positions matching TRBD1. The CDR3 has 14 residues. V trimming: 6 bases; J trimming: 10 bases; junction bases outside the gene matches: 8. Germline lookup yields CDR1 MGHDK and CDR2 SYGVNS. CDR3 region: CASRRTGYDSPLHF. The CDR3 bases are TGTGCCAGCAGAAGGACAGGGTACGACTCACCCCTCCACTTT.

V is TRBV19 and J is TRBJ1-2, with 7 bases matching TRBD1. Germline lookup yields CDR1 LNHDA and CDR2 SQIVND (reference sequence). CDR3 length: 13 amino acids. The V gene end was trimmed by 6 bases and the J gene end by 7 bases; junction bases not matched to a gene: 8. The CDR3 DNA reads TGTGCCAGTAGAGGAACAGGGGTCGCTGGCTACACCTTC. The encoded protein is CASRGTGVAGYTF.

V is TRBV21-1 and J is TRBJ2-3; TRBD2 is the table's D call and was not checked against the DNA. TRBV21-1 is a pseudogene. This CDR3 contains 17 residues. The CDR3 sequence is CASSKHPFRRNTDTQYF. CDR3 nucleotides: TGTGCCAGCAGCAAGCATCCGTTCCGGAGGAATACAGATACGCAGTATTTT.

The chain uses TRBV9 and TRBJ2-2, with 12 bases fitting TRBD2. The CDR3 sequence is 17 residues long. Germline V gene lookup returns CDR1 SGDLS and CDR2 YYNGEE. J lost 7 bases, V lost 4 bases, and 11 bases had no gene match. The DNA for the CDR3 is TGTGCCAGCAGCTCAACGACTAGCGGGAGACGAATCGGGGAGCTGTTTTTT. It encodes CASSSTTSGRRIGELFF. Full variable domain (outside the CDR3, taken from reference TRBV9 and TRBJ2-2): DSGVTQTPKHLITATGQRVTLRCSPRSGDLSVYWYQQSLDQGLQFLIQYYNGEERAKGNILERFSAQQFPDLHSELNLSSLELGDSALYFCASSSTTSGRRIGELFFGEGSRLTVL.

This chain links TRBV3-1 (or the pseudogene TRBV3-2) with TRBJ1-5, with D possibly TRBD1 on 5 matching bases. The ends were cut back, 1 base at V and 1 base at J, with 5 bases in the middle. The CDR3 is made up of 14 amino acids. Germline assignment: CDR1 LGHDT and CDR2 YNNKEL (reference sequence). CDR3 loop: CASSQGGSNQPQHF. CDR3 DNA: TGTGCCAGCAGCCAAGGGGGGAGCAATCAGCCCCAGCATTTT.

V usage is TRBV3-1 (or the pseudogene TRBV3-2) and J usage is TRBJ1-6; a weak D match, TRBD1 (5 bases). This CDR3 comprises 16 residues. CDR1 LGHDT and CDR2 YNNKEL come from the germline V gene (reference sequence). V was clipped by 3 bases and J by 6 bases, with 15 bases between them. This chain's CDR3 is CASSQGGGKVNSPLHF. The CDR3, as DNA: TGTGCCAGCAGCCAGGGCGGGGGGAAGGTTAATTCACCCCTCCACTTT.

The rearrangement joins TRBV4-3 to TRBJ2-2; 8 nucleotides match TRBD1. This CDR3 comprises 16 residues. Trimming removed 0 bases from V and 4 bases from J; junction bases left unmatched: 4. Looked up from germline, CDR1 is LGHNA and CDR2 is YSLEER. This CDR3 reads CASSQDRGPGTGELFF. The DNA of the CDR3 is TGCGCCAGCAGCCAAGACAGGGGGCCGGGCACCGGGGAGCTGTTTTTT.

The chain uses TRBV2 and TRBJ1-1; 7 bases map to TRBD1. V was clipped by 7 bases and J by 0 bases; unmatched bases: 5. Per the germline V gene, CDR1 is SNHLY and CDR2 is FYNNEI. CDR3 size: 14 residues. The CDR3 region has the DNA TGTGCCAGCAAAGCGGGACAGATGAACACTGAAGCTTTCTTT. Translated, it gives CASKAGQMNTEAFF.